This is a list of T cell receptor beta chains from one sample in a study of early T cells in non-severe SARS-CoV-2 infection. TCRdb re-derived calls from the 5' RACE reads in MiXCR, one entry per CDR3 protein. In the table there are 55,000 to 85,000 distinct CDR3 sequences, approximately 12% of which are singletons. The sequenced material came from whole blood. These receptors all stem from an adult who was a healthcare worker with PCR-confirmed SARS-CoV-2 infection or an uninfected control (not recorded which). Both conserved end residues are part of each CDR3. D genes are given only for firm matches. Where a row states a size, it is once, few, many or the class of an expanded clone; other rows omit it.

J,size,V,D,CDR3
TRBJ1-5,-,TRBV7-2,-,CASSLGGGQAYSNQPQHF
TRBJ2-2,-,TRBV5-6,-,CASSPPMTGELFF
TRBJ1-5,many,TRBV6-6,-,CASLPVRADQPQHF
TRBJ2-1,many,TRBV6-1,-,CASSEAEINEQFF
TRBJ1-1,many,TRBV11-2,TRBD1,CASSYSTGAGDTEAFF
TRBJ1-1,-,TRBV2,-,CARGRGTEAFF
TRBJ1-2,few,TRBV18,-,CASSPERGYGYTF
TRBJ2-3,many,TRBV28,TRBD2,CASFGGAVAGVDTQYF
TRBJ2-1,few,TRBV7-2,TRBD2,CASSLETSGREGQFF
TRBJ2-1,-,TRBV20-1,TRBD2,CSARDHLAGNNEQFF
TRBJ2-7,few,TRBV10-3,TRBD1,CAISPFARGPRGEQYF
TRBJ2-1,-,TRBV6-5,TRBD2,CASSSLLLAGGYNEQFF
TRBJ2-2,-,TRBV7-6,-,CASSLVYPPGELFF
TRBJ1-5,-,TRBV10-2,-,CASSTGRGGQPQHF
TRBJ2-3,many,TRBV4-1,TRBD2,CASSQERAGGPTDTQYF
TRBJ2-1,few,TRBV7-2,-,CASSWDYEQFF
TRBJ1-2,-,TRBV19,-,CASRSSNCGYTF
TRBJ2-3,few,TRBV29-1,TRBD1,CSVAPDRASTDTQYF
TRBJ1-2,many,TRBV11-2,-,CASSLVAGFGYGYTF
TRBJ1-1,many,TRBV29-1,TRBD1,CSVESSWAGGMLEAFF
TRBJ2-7,many,TRBV30,-,CAWSVDGGATYEQYF
TRBJ2-7,-,TRBV29-1,TRBD2,CSVTVGLAGGGEQYF
TRBJ2-1,many,TRBV12-3/TRBV12-4,-,CASSQNRWNEQFF
TRBJ2-3,many,TRBV24-1,TRBD1,CATLDRLEITDTQYF
TRBJ2-2,-,TRBV5-1,-,CASLPGRGNTGELFF
TRBJ2-7,many,TRBV5-1,TRBD1,CASSWDRDRGYEQYF
TRBJ2-1,many,TRBV2,-,CASSEGWSSYNEQFF
TRBJ2-3,many,TRBV7-9,-,CASSFGPDTQYF
TRBJ2-3,-,TRBV24-1,TRBD1,CVTRDRRRDTQYF
TRBJ1-5,-,TRBV27,-,CASRDSNQPQHF
TRBJ2-7,few,TRBV6-1,TRBD2,CASSEEPPGLAAYGGEGEQYF
TRBJ2-7,-,TRBV2,-,CASQSPYEQYF
TRBJ2-3,-,TRBV20-1,TRBD2,CSASSRGGRRDMQYF
TRBJ2-3,many,TRBV10-2,-,CASSVSAVGGSDTQYF
TRBJ2-2,-,TRBV7-6,-,CASSSGTFTGELFF
TRBJ2-7,many,TRBV28,-,CASSLKQTREQYF
TRBJ2-1,few,TRBV13,TRBD1,CASSGTGTGSYNEQFF
TRBJ2-7,few,TRBV20-1,-,CSSNHPVFHEQYF
TRBJ2-5,few,TRBV11-2,-,CASSIGLLETQYF
TRBJ2-3,-,TRBV9,-,CASSVWGINTDTQYF
TRBJ2-2,many,TRBV12-3/TRBV12-4,-,CASSSVSGSGELFF
TRBJ2-7,many,TRBV11-2,-,CASSLRTFYTLEQYF
TRBJ2-1,once,TRBV25-1,TRBD2,CASSAWLAGGYEQFF
TRBJ2-1,-,TRBV12-3/TRBV12-4,TRBD2,CASSFQRGMNEQFF
TRBJ1-4,many,TRBV2,TRBD1,CASSARTGIQDEKLFF
TRBJ2-2,many,TRBV11-3,TRBD1,CASSLRTGGELFF
TRBJ1-2,many,TRBV6-6,-,CASTTTDTYGYTF
TRBJ2-7,few,TRBV7-2,TRBD2,CASSPGLAGPYEQYF
TRBJ2-1,few,TRBV19,TRBD2,CASSTGLGEQFF
TRBJ2-3,-,TRBV9,-,CASSVVSGAADTQYF
TRBJ2-3,many,TRBV7-9,TRBD1,CASSPRQGETDTQYF
TRBJ2-3,many,TRBV24-1,-,CATSDRTDTQYF
TRBJ1-5,many,TRBV20-1,-,CSVGVSNQPQHF
TRBJ2-7,-,TRBV29-1,TRBD2,CSVAGGSYEQYF
TRBJ2-3,-,TRBV9,TRBD2,CERGLTDTQYF
TRBJ2-5,-,TRBV27,-,CASSTYLEETQYF